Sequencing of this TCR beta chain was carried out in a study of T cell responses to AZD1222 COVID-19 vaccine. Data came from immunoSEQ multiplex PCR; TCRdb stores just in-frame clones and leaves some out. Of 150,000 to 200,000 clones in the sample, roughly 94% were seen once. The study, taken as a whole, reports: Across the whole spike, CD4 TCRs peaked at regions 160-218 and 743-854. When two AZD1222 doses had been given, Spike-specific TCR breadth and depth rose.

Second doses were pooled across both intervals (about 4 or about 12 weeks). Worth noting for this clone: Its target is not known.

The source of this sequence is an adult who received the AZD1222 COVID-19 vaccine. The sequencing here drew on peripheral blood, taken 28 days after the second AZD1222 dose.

The CDR3 loop is CASTFTSGPQYTQYF. Here the CDR3 DNA reads TGTGCCAGCACCTTTACTAGCGGGCCACAGTATACGCAGTATTTT. The chain uses TRBV6-5 and TRBJ2-3; 9 positions agree with TRBD2. CDR1 and CDR2 (germline): MNHEY, SVGAGI. After removal of 7 bases from V and 7 bases from J, the junction contained 12 bases not matched to a gene. The CDR3 is 15 amino acids.